These 29 T cell receptor beta chains came from one sample sequenced in a study of T cells after yellow fever vaccination (dated by TCRdb to about 2019). The library came from 5' RACE. The sequencing machine was an Illumina HiSeq 2500. TCRdb took the public reads, trimmed them with fastp at Q25, ran MiXCR for clone calling and kept in-frame beta chains. One record per CDR3 amino acid sequence lists the most common genes and DNA. The sample table contains hundreds of thousands of distinct CDR3 sequences; only one count was recorded for approximately 10% of them. Of the sample, roughly a sixth falls within the top ten clones. The treatment or condition label, as the study defines it: live attenuated yellow fever vaccine strain. Source: PBMCs, taken on the day of the first yellow fever vaccination. All receptors come from a man younger than 35 who received the YFV17D yellow fever vaccine.

There are a few counts of this clonotype. The J gene is TRBJ2-3, the V gene TRBV6-2 or TRBV6-3; D remains unclear. The length of the CDR3 is 14 residues. Germline V gene data show CDR1 as MNHEY and CDR2 as SVGEGT. Trimming took 4 bases from V and 1 from J, leaving 9 bases between them. Written as DNA, the CDR3 is TGTGCCAGCAGTTTAAACCGTGGCACAGATACGCAGTATTTT. This gives the protein CASSLNRGTDTQYF.

This chain joins TRBV6-2 or TRBV6-3 and TRBJ2-3; 8 bases are a match to TRBD1. Trimming at V came to 5 bases and at J to 3 bases, leaving 4 bases not matched to a gene. Germline V lookup: CDR1 MNHEY, CDR2 SVGEGT. The CDR3 loop spans 14 amino acids. The CDR3 spells CASSRTGMTDTQYF. In nucleotides, the CDR3 is TGTGCCAGCAGTCGGACAGGGATGACAGATACGCAGTATTTT.

This clonotype was observed a handful of times. The chain combines TRBV6-5 with TRBJ1-5; D is undetermined. Per the germline V gene, CDR1 is MNHEY and CDR2 is SVGAGI. This CDR3 has 14 amino acids. Between the trimmed V and J ends, which lost 0 bases and 6 bases, there was a span of 9 bases. The CDR3 protein is CASSYSLLAQPQHF. The CDR3 DNA is TGTGCCAGCAGTTACTCATTATTGGCTCAGCCCCAGCATTTT.

This clonotype was counted many times. The J gene is TRBJ2-3, the V gene TRBV12-3 or TRBV12-4, with 14 bases aligning to TRBD2. With 6 bases clipped from V and 6 bases from J, the junction kept 5 bases outside the gene matches. The CDR3 is 15 amino acids. The CDR3 nucleotides read TGTGCCAGCAGCCTGACTAGCGGGGGGGCGGATACGCAGTATTTT. It specifies CASSLTSGGADTQYF.

This clonotype has ten or more counts. The J gene is TRBJ2-7, the V gene TRBV4-1; 8 nucleotides align to TRBD1. CDR3 length: 15 residues. CDR1 and CDR2 (germline): MGHRA, YSYEKL. Trimming cost V 4 bases and J 4 bases; bases outside gene matches: 9. This CDR3 is CASSPQDRVGYEQYF. CDR3 bases: TGCGCCAGCAGCCCGCAGGACAGGGTAGGGTACGAGCAGTACTTC.

This clonotype has a handful of counts. This chain joins TRBV7-2 and TRBJ1-2; TRBD1 matches at 8 bases. The CDR3 contains 14 residues. Germline V gene lookup returns CDR1 SGHTA and CDR2 FQGNSA. V lost 5 bases, J lost 6 bases, and 8 bases stayed unmatched. The CDR3 is CASSDPGGGNGYTF. As DNA, the CDR3 is TGTGCCAGCAGCGACCCAGGGGGCGGGAATGGCTACACCTTC.

The chain employs TRBV6-5 and TRBJ2-7, with 7 bases that match TRBD1. This CDR3 comprises 15 residues. V lost 3 bases, J lost 4 bases, and 9 bases stayed unmatched. CDR1 and CDR2 (germline): MNHEY, SVGAGI. The DNA of the CDR3 is TGTGCCAGCAGTTATGGATTTAGGGGGCTATACGAGCAGTACTTC. This translates into CASSYGFRGLYEQYF.

V and J are TRBV24-1 and TRBJ2-1, with a possible D match to TRBD1 (6 bases). CDR3 length: 14 residues. Germline-derived CDR1 and CDR2 are KGHDR and SFDVKD. The V end was cut by 3 bases, the J end by 9 bases, with 14 bases between. In DNA, the CDR3 is TGTGCCACCAGTGATAGTAGGACAGCGAGTGAGCAGTTCTTC. Its protein product is CATSDSRTASEQFF.

The chain couples TRBV7-9 to TRBJ2-7, with 10 bases that match TRBD1. CDR1 is SEHNR and CDR2 is FQNEAQ in the germline V gene (reference sequence). The CDR3 has 15 residues. Trimming cost V 5 bases and J 4 bases; bases outside gene matches: 8. The CDR3: CASSPWDRGLYEQYF. As DNA, the CDR3 is TGTGCCAGCAGCCCCTGGGACAGGGGATTGTACGAGCAGTACTTC. Filled out from reference TRBV7-9 and TRBJ2-7, the complete variable domain reads DTGVSQNPRHKITKRGQNVTFRCDPISEHNRLYWYRQTLGQGPEFLTYFQNEAQLEKSRLLSDRFSAERPKGSFSTLEIQRTEQGDSAMYLCASSPWDRGLYEQYFGPGTRLTVT.

Only a few counts were recorded for this clonotype. The chain couples TRBV12-5 to TRBJ1-1; D uncertain. This CDR3 region has 15 residues. Germline V CDR1 and CDR2: LGHNT, FRNRAP. V lost 0 bases and J lost 1, with 9 bases in between. This CDR3 is CASGLVPGRNTEAFF. DNA for the CDR3: TGTGCTAGTGGTTTGGTCCCCGGACGGAACACTGAAGCTTTCTTT.

This clonotype was observed a few times. The V and J genes are TRBV5-1 and TRBJ1-1; the D gene is possibly TRBD1 (6 bases). This CDR3 is built from 17 residues. Per germline, CDR1 SGHRS and CDR2 YFSETQ. V gave up 1 base and J gave up 3 bases, with 19 bases separating them. CDR3 nucleotide sequence: TGCGCCAGCAGCTTGTGGCCTTTGTCGGGGGCTGACACTGAAGCTTTCTTT. Its protein is CASSLWPLSGADTEAFF.

The rearrangement uses TRBV29-1 and TRBJ2-3, with D perhaps TRBD1 (7 bases). Trimming shortened V by 3 bases and J by 4 bases, and 11 bases separated the two germline ends. CDR3 length: 13 residues. CDR1 and CDR2 (germline): SQVTM, ANQGSEA. This CDR3 reads CSVDRGVPDTQYF. The CDR3 nucleotides are TGCAGCGTTGACAGGGGGGTACCAGATACGCAGTATTTT.

The count of this clonotype is one. The chain is built from TRBV5-4 and TRBJ2-1; no definite D call. V was pared by 0 bases and J by 1 base, with 11 bases between. This CDR3 spans 16 amino acids. In germline, CDR1 is SGHNT, CDR2 YYREEE (reference sequence). The CDR3 sequence is CASSLVTSTSYNEQFF. The CDR3 DNA sequence: TGTGCCAGCAGCTTGGTGACTTCTACTTCCTACAATGAGCAGTTCTTC.

The J gene is TRBJ2-4, the V gene TRBV7-2; 8 bases fit TRBD1. The J segment lost 0 bases and the V segment lost 5 bases, leaving 9 bases of the junction unmatched. CDR1 is SGHTA, CDR2 FQGNSA, per germline. The CDR3 consists of 17 residues. The CDR3 nucleotides read TGTGCCAGCAGCCTATCCGGGACAGGACTAGCCAAAAACATTCAGTACTTC. Translating gives CASSLSGTGLAKNIQYF.

CDR3 amino acids: CASMRTGALVTEAFF. DNA for the CDR3: TGTGCCAGCATGCGAACAGGGGCGCTGGTCACTGAAGCTTTCTTT. This rearrangement joins TRBV2 to TRBJ1-1; 7 positions agree with TRBD1. The V and J ends lost 7 bases and 4 bases, in that order; junction bases with no gene match: 12. The CDR3 spans 15 residues. CDR1 SNHLY and CDR2 FYNNEI come from the germline V gene.

In this sample, this clonotype turned up a few times. One end of the junction varies from germline; a read error may be responsible. V is TRBV7-7 and J is TRBJ2-5, with 11 bases matching TRBD2. This CDR3 contains 14 residues. Germline CDR1 is SSHAT and CDR2 is FNYEAQ (reference sequence). The CDR3 spells CASSSLAGGETQYF. Written as DNA, the CDR3 is TGTGCTAGCAGTTCTCTAGCGGGGGGCGAGACCCAGTACTTC.

This clonotype occurred many times. The chain carries TRBV20-1 and TRBJ2-7, with 11 bases that match TRBD2. The CDR3 length is 13 residues. In germline, CDR1 is DFQATT, CDR2 SNEGSKA (reference sequence). V shed 1 base, J shed 4 bases, and the junction held 0 bases outside the gene matches. The CDR3: CSARGLAGYEQYF. In nucleotides, the CDR3 is TGCAGTGCTAGAGGACTAGCGGGGTACGAGCAGTACTTC.

This clonotype was observed a few times. The rearrangement joins TRBV4-3 to TRBJ2-2; D not resolved. From germline, CDR1 is LGHNA and CDR2 YSLEER. Trimming left V 1 base short and J 5 bases short, with 14 bases between. The CDR3 length is 16 residues. The CDR3 DNA follows: TGCGCCAGCAGCCAAGCGGCGCCTACGAGGACCGGGGAGCTGTTTTTT. It specifies CASSQAAPTRTGELFF.

DNA for the CDR3: TGTGCCAGCAGTTCGAGGCGACAGAACCCCTATGGCTACACCTTC. Translating gives CASSSRRQNPYGYTF. This chain joins TRBV28 and TRBJ1-2; tentative D call: TRBD1 (5 bases). This CDR3 has 15 amino acids. Germline lookup yields CDR1 MDHEN and CDR2 SYDVKM. Trimming removed 4 bases at V and 4 bases at J, with 16 bases between.

The rearrangement links TRBV7-2 to TRBJ2-5, with D maybe TRBD2 (6 bases). Per germline, CDR1 SGHTA and CDR2 FQGNSA. CDR3 size: 15 residues. Trimming removed 5 bases from V and 0 bases from J, with 13 bases in between. The DNA of the CDR3 is TGTGCCAGCAGCCCGGAGCGGGCCTACCAAGAGACCCAGTACTTC. Its protein product is CASSPERAYQETQYF.

The sample holds a few counts of this clonotype. V is TRBV5-1 and J is TRBJ1-1, with TRBD1 matching over 10 bases. This CDR3 has 15 amino acids. J lost 4 bases, V lost 1 base, and 4 bases had no gene match. Per the germline V gene, CDR1 is SGHRS and CDR2 is YFSETQ. This CDR3 reads CASSLMTGGPTEAFF. For the CDR3, the DNA is TGCGCCAGCAGCTTGATGACAGGGGGCCCCACTGAAGCTTTCTTT.

The rearrangement joins TRBV5-1 to TRBJ2-5; D possibly corresponds to TRBD2 (6 bases). The V gene lost 8 bases and the J gene lost 4 bases, with 21 bases spanning the gap. Germline V gene lookup returns CDR1 SGHRS and CDR2 YFSETQ. This CDR3 spans 15 amino acids. CDR3 residues: CASTPGAGRSETQYF. CDR3 DNA: TGCGCCAGTACCCCGGGAGCAGGGAGGTCAGAGACCCAGTACTTC.

This clonotype turned up a few times. DNA for the CDR3: TGCAGTGCTATTTCTAGAAGATTCTACAATGAGCAGTTCTTC. Its translation is CSAISRRFYNEQFF. The rearrangement joins TRBV20-1 to TRBJ2-1; no clear D. This CDR3 region has 14 residues. Deletions cut 4 bases from V and 3 bases from J, with 13 bases between. The germline CDR1 and CDR2 sequences are DFQATT and SNEGSKA (reference sequence).

This clonotype was counted only a few times. The chain joins TRBV5-5 to TRBJ1-5, with D perhaps TRBD1 (6 bases). V was trimmed by 3 bases and J by 9 bases, leaving 13 bases between them. This CDR3 is built from 13 residues. CDR1 and CDR2 (germline): SGHKS, YYEKEE (reference sequence). CDR3 loop: CASSSIGGGPQHF. The CDR3 DNA is TGTGCCAGCAGCTCTATAGGGGGGGGGCCCCAGCATTTT.

This clonotype has a count of ten or more. The V and J genes are TRBV24-1 and TRBJ1-2; D may be TRBD1 (6 bases). V was shortened by 3 bases and J by 5 bases, with 9 bases between the two germline ends. Germline-derived CDR1 and CDR2 are KGHDR and SFDVKD. The CDR3 extends over 13 amino acids. The CDR3 coding sequence is TGTGCCACCAGTGATCGGACAGTATATGGCTACACCTTC. Its protein is CATSDRTVYGYTF.

In this sample, this clonotype turned up a few times. The V and J genes are TRBV19 and TRBJ2-7, with 7 bases that match TRBD1. CDR3 length: 16 amino acids. Trimming cost V 5 bases and J 0 bases; bases outside gene matches: 10. Germline V CDR1 and CDR2: LNHDA, SQIVND (reference sequence). The CDR3 protein is CASSVAWGQTSYEQYF. The CDR3 DNA sequence: TGTGCCAGTAGTGTGGCCTGGGGACAGACCTCCTACGAGCAGTACTTC.

The rearrangement uses TRBV4-3 and TRBJ2-3, with TRBD1 matching 9 bases. CDR1 is LGHNA and CDR2 is YSLEER in the germline V gene. J gave up 5 bases and V 1 base, and 16 bases lay outside the gene matches. The CDR3 is made up of 19 amino acids. CDR3 residues: CASSQALRSGTGMGDTQYF. The CDR3 nucleotides are TGCGCCAGCAGCCAAGCCTTGAGATCCGGGACAGGGATGGGAGATACGCAGTATTTT.

The chain combines TRBV14 with TRBJ2-7; D gene unclear. The CDR3 covers 14 residues. The germline CDR1 and CDR2 sequences are SGHDN and FVKESK. V shed 1 base and J shed 2 bases, with 9 bases lying between them. The CDR3 sequence is CASSQGLGPYEQYF. The CDR3 DNA follows: TGTGCCAGCAGCCAAGGTTTAGGGCCCTACGAGCAGTACTTC.

The rearrangement links TRBV3-1 to TRBJ1-4; D call uncertain. Germline V gene lookup returns CDR1 LGHDT and CDR2 YNNKEL (reference sequence). Between the trimmed V and J ends, which lost 1 base and 8 bases, there was a span of 20 bases. The CDR3 covers 17 residues. The CDR3 is CASSQGVRPVEGEKLFF. Here the CDR3 DNA reads TGTGCCAGCAGCCAAGGGGTCAGGCCGGTTGAAGGGGAAAAACTGTTTTTT.